This T cell receptor beta chain was sequenced in a study of blood T cell repertoires in COVID-19. In the study's own analysis: Cell counts per sample came from amplifying reference gene primers. Data came from immunoSEQ multiplex PCR; TCRdb stores just in-frame clones and leaves some out. Clonal size and the V and J genes are those of that table, whereas D and trimming came from the DNA. The profile shows about 230,000 clones, roughly 88% of them singletons. Specimen: peripheral blood. The sequence derives from a middle-aged man with acute or convalescent COVID-19.

The CDR3 loop is CASSGPQRGYGYTF. In nucleotides, the CDR3 is TGTGCCAGTTCCGGGCCCCAGCGGGGCTATGGCTACACCTTC. V usage is TRBV19 and J usage is TRBJ1-2; unclear D gene. In germline, CDR1 is LNHDA, CDR2 SQIVND (reference sequence). V was pared by 8 bases and J by 4 bases, with 17 bases between. CDR3 length: 14 residues. The complete variable domain, with remaining parts taken from reference TRBV19 and TRBJ1-2, reads DGGITQSPKYLFRKEGQNVTLSCEQNLNHDAMYWYRQDPGQGLRLIYYSQIVNDFQKGDIAEGYSVSREKKESFPLTVTSAQKNPTAFYLCASSGPQRGYGYTFGSGTRLTVV.